What follows are 2 T cell receptor beta chains derived from one specimen sequenced in a study of T cell repertoires in cytomegalovirus infection (dated by TCRdb to the late 2010s). No antigen is known for these receptors. The sequencer listed for this sample is Illumina HiSeq 1500. TCRdb cleaned the public reads at Q25 with fastp, built clones with MiXCR and kept in-frame beta chains. Each CDR3 protein gets just one entry, which takes the most common genes and DNA from the rows behind it. A total of approximately 300,000 distinct CDR3 sequences appear in this sample, 20% to 25% of them only once. The ten largest account for more than 10% of the sample. According to the study, the label for this sample's treatment or condition signals: in vitro stimulation with specific CMV peptide epitopes to enrich CMV-specific T cells. The source material was cultured PBMCs, sampled from culture after CMV antigen stimulation. The receptor set was obtained from a human donor in good health (CMV status not recorded). Some clones in this sample may be carry-over from other donors' samples.

This clonotype has only a few counts. The chain uses TRBV28 and TRBJ2-7; D may correspond to TRBD1 or TRBD2 (5 bases each). Deletions cut 7 bases from V and 2 bases from J, with 12 bases between. This CDR3 has 13 amino acids. CDR1 is MDHEN and CDR2 is SYDVKM in the germline V gene. CDR3 residues: CASNRDRPYEQYF. DNA of the CDR3: TGTGCCAGCAACCGGGACCGACCCTACGAGCAGTACTTC.

A few counts support this clonotype. The CDR3 is CASRLDHGTFYSNQPQHF. The CDR3 region has the DNA TGTGCCAGCAGACTCGATCACGGGACCTTTTATAGCAATCAGCCCCAGCATTTT. The rearrangement links TRBV28 to TRBJ1-5; D perhaps matches TRBD1 (5 bases). The CDR3 contains 18 residues. The germline V and J ends were trimmed by 6 bases and 0 bases, with 21 bases remaining between them. Germline CDR1 and CDR2: MDHEN and SYDVKM.